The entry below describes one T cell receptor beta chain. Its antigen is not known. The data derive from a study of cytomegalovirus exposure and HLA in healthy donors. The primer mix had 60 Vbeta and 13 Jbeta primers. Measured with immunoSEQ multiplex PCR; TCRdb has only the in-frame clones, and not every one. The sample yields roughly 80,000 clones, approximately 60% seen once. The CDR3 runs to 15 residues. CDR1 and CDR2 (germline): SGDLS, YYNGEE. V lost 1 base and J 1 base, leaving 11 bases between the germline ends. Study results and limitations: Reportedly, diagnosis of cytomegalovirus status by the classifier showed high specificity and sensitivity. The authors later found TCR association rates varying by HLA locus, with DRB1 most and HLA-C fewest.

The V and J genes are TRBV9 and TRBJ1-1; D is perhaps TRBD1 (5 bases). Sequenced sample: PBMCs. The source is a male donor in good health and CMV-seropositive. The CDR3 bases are TGTGCCAGCAGCGTATTTCTGGGGCCGAACACTGAAGCTTTCTTT. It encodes CASSVFLGPNTEAFF.